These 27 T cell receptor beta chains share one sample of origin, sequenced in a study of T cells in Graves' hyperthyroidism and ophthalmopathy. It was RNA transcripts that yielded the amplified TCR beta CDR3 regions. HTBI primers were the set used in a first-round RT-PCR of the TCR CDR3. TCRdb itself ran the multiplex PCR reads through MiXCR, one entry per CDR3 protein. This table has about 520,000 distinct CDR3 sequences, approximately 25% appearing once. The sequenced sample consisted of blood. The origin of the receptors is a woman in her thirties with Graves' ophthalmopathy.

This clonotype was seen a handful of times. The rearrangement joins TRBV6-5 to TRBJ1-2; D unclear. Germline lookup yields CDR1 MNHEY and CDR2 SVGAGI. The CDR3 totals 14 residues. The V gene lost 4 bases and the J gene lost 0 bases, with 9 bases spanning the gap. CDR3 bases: TGTGCCAGCAGTTCCCTGACATCTAACTATGGCTACACCTTC. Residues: CASSSLTSNYGYTF.

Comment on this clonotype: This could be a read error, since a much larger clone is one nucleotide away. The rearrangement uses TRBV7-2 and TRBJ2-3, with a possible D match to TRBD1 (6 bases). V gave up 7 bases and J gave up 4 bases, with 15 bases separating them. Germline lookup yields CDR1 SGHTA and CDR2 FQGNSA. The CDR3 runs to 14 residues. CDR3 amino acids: CASNIQGGSDTQYF. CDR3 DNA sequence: TGTGCCAGCAACATACAGGGTGGCTCAGATACGCAGTATTTT.

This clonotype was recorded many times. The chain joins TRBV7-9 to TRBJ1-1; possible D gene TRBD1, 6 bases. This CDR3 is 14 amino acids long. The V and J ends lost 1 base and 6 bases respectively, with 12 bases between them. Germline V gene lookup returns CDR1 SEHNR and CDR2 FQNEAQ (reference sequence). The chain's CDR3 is CASSLDRVVPEAFF. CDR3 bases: TGTGCCAGCAGCTTAGACAGGGTAGTCCCTGAAGCTTTCTTT.

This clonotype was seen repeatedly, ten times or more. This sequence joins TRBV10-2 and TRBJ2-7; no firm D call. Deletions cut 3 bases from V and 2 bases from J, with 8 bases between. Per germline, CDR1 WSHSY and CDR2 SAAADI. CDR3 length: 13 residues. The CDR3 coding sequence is TGCGCCAGCAGTGATGTCGGTGCCTACGAGCAGTACTTC. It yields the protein CASSDVGAYEQYF.

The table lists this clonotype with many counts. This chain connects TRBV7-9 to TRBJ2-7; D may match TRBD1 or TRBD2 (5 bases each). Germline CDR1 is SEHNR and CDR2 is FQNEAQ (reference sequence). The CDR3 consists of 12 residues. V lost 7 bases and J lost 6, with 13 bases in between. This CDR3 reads CASTPWDAEQYF. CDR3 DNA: TGTGCCAGCACCCCGTGGGACGCCGAGCAGTACTTC. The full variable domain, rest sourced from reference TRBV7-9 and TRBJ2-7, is DTGVSQNPRHKITKRGQNVTFRCDPISEHNRLYWYRQTLGQGPEFLTYFQNEAQLEKSRLLSDRFSAERPKGSFSTLEIQRTEQGDSAMYLCASTPWDAEQYFGPGTRLTVT.

The CDR3 region is CASSTRVAGRFYGYTF. Written as DNA, the CDR3 is TGTGCCAGCAGTACAAGGGTCGCCGGACGGTTCTATGGCTACACCTTC. The rearrangement links TRBV6-2 or TRBV6-3 to TRBJ1-2; D is undetermined. In germline, CDR1 is MNHEY, CDR2 SVGEGT. The CDR3 loop spans 16 amino acids. The V gene lost 5 bases and the J gene lost 4 bases, with 20 bases spanning the gap.

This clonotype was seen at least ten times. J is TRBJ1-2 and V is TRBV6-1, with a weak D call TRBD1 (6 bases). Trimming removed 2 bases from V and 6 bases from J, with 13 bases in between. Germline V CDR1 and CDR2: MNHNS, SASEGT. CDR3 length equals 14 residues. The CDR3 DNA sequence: TGTGCCAGCAGTGAATACAGGGAGTCGGATGGCTACACCTTC. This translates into CASSEYRESDGYTF.

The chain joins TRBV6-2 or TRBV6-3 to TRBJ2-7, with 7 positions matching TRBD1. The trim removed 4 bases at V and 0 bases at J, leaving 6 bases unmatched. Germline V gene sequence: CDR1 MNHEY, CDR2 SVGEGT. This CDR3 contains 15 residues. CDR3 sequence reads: CASSWNWDSSYEQYF. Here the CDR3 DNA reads TGTGCCAGCAGTTGGAATTGGGACAGCTCCTACGAGCAGTACTTC.

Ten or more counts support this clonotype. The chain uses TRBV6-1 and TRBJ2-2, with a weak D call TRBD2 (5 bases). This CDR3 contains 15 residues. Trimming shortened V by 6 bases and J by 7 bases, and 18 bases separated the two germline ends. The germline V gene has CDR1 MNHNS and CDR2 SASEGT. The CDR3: CASRPNRLAHGELFF. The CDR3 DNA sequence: TGTGCCAGCAGACCAAATCGGCTAGCTCACGGGGAGCTGTTTTTT.

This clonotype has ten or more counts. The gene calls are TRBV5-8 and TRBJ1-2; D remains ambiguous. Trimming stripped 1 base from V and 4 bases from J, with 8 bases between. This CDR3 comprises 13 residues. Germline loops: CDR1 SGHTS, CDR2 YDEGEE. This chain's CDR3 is CASSLNTLYGYTF. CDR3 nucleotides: TGTGCCAGCAGCTTGAACACCCTCTATGGCTACACCTTC.

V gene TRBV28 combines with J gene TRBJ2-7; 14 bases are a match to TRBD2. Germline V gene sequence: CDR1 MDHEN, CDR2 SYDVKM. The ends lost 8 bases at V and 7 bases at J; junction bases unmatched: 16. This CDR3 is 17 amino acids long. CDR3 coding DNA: TGTGCCAGCGCTGGGACTAGCGGGAGACTCCGTCCGGGGGAGCAGTACTTC. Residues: CASAGTSGRLRPGEQYF.

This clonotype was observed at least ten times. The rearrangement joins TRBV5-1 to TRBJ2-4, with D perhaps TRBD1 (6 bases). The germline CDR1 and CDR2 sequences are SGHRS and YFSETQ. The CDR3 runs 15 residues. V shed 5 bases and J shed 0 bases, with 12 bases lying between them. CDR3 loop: CASSKDSLAKNIQYF. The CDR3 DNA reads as TGCGCCAGCAGTAAGGACAGCCTAGCCAAAAACATTCAGTACTTC.

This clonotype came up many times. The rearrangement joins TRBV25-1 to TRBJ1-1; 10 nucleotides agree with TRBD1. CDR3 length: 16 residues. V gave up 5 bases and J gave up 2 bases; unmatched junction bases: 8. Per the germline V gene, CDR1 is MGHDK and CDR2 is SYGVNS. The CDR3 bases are TGTGCCAGCAGTCCGGGACAGGGGACGTCCAACACTGAAGCTTTCTTT. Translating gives CASSPGQGTSNTEAFF. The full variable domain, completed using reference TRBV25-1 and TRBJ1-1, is EADIYQTPRYLVIGTGKKITLECSQTMGHDKMYWYQQDPGMELHLIHYSYGVNSTEKGDLSSESTVSRIRTEHFPLTLESARPSHTSQYLCASSPGQGTSNTEAFFGQGTRLTVV.

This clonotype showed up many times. CDR3 in DNA: TGCGCCAGCAGCTTACAGGGGGCGCATGATGGCTACACCTTC. It encodes CASSLQGAHDGYTF. This sequence joins TRBV5-1 and TRBJ1-2; TRBD1 aligns across 9 bases. The CDR3 contains 14 residues. Germline lookup yields CDR1 SGHRS and CDR2 YFSETQ. J was trimmed by 6 bases and V by 2 bases; bases with no gene match: 5.

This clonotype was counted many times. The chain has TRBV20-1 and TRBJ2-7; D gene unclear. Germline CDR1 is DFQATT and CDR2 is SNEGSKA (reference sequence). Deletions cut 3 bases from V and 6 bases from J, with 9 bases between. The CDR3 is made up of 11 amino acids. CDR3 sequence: CSASRALEQYF. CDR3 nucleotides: TGCAGTGCTAGCCGGGCCCTCGAGCAGTACTTC.

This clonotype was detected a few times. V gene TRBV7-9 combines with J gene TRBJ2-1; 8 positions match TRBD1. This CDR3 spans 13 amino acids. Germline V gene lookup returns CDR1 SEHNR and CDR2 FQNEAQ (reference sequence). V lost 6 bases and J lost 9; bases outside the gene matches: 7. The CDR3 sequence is CASRQGQGGEQFF. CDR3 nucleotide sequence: TGTGCCAGCAGGCAAGGACAGGGCGGTGAGCAGTTCTTC.

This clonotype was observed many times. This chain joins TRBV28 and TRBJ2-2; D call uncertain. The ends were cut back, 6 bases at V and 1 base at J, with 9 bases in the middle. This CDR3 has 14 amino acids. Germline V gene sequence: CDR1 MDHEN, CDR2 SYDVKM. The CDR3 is CASSHTGNTGELFF. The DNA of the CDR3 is TGTGCCAGCAGCCATACTGGGAACACCGGGGAGCTGTTTTTT.

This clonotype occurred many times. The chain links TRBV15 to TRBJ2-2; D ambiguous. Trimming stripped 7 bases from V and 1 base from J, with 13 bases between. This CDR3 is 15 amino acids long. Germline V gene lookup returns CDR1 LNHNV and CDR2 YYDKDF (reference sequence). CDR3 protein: CATTSNRLNTGELFF. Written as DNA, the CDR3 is TGTGCCACCACATCGAACCGACTGAACACCGGGGAGCTGTTTTTT.

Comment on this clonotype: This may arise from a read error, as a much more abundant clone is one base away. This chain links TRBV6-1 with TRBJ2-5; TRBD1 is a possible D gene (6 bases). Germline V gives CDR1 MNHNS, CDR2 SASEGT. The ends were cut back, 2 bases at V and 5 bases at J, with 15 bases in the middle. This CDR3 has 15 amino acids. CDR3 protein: CASSETVRGRETQYF. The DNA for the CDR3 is TGTGCCAGCAGTGAAACCGTCAGGGGCCGGGAGACCCAGTACTTC.

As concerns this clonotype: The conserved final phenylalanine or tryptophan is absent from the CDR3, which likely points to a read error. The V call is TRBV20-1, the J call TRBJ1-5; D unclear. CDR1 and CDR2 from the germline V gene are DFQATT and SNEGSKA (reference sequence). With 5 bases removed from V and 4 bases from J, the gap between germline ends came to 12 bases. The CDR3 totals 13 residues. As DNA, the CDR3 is TGCAGTGCTGGATTGGGTGGTAATCAGCCCCAGCATCTT. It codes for CSAGLGGNQPQHL.

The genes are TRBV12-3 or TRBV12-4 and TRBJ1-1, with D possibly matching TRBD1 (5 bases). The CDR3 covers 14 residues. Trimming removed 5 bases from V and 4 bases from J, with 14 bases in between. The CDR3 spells CASSLKSGFTEAFF. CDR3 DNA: TGTGCCAGCAGTCTGAAATCAGGGTTCACTGAAGCTTTCTTT.

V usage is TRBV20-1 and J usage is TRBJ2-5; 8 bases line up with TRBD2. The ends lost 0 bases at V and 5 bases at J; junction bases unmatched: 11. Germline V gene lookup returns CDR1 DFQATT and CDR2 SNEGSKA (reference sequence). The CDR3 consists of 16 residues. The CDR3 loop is CSARDRLAGYGETQYF. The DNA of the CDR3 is TGCAGTGCTAGAGATAGGCTAGCGGGTTATGGGGAGACCCAGTACTTC.

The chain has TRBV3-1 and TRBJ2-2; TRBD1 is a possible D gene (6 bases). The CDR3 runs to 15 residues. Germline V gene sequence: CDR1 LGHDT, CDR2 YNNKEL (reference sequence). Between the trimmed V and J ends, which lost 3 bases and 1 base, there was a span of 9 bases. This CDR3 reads CASSHGQRNTGELFF. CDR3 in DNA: TGTGCCAGCAGCCACGGACAGAGGAACACCGGGGAGCTGTTTTTT.

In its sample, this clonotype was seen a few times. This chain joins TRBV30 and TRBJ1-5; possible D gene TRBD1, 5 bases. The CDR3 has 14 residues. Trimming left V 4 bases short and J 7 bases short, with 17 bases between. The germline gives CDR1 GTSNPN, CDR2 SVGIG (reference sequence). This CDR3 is CAWTPDSSGQPQHF. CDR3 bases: TGTGCCTGGACCCCAGACAGCTCGGGACAGCCCCAGCATTTT.

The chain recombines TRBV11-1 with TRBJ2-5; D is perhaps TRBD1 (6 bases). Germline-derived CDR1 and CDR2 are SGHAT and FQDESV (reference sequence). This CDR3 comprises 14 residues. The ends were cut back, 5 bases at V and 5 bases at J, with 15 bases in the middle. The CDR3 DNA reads TGTGCCAGCAGCCAACAGGGTGTGTCGGAGACCCAGTACTTC. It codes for CASSQQGVSETQYF.

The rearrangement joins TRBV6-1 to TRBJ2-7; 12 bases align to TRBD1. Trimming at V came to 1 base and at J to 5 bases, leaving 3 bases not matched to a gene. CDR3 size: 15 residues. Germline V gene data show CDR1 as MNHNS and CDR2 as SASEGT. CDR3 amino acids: CASSEDGTGGNEQYF. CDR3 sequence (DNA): TGTGCCAGCAGTGAAGATGGGACAGGGGGCAACGAGCAGTACTTC.

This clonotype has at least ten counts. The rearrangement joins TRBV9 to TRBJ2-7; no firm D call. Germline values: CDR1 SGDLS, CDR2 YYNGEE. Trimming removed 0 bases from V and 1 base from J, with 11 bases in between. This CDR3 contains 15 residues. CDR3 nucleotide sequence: TGTGCCAGCAGCGTAGAGGTTGGAGATTCCTACGAGCAGTACTTC. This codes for CASSVEVGDSYEQYF.